This T cell receptor (beta chain) was profiled in a study of OX40 agonist ivuxolimab in advanced cancers. Whole-study context: Patient treatment consisted of intravenous ivuxolimab administration every 2 weeks at 0.01 to 10 mg/kg. Dose-escalation patients suffered from hepatocellular carcinoma, melanoma, renal cell or head and neck cancer. Study-wide results and caveats: Dosing at 0.1 to 3.0 mg/kg was accompanied by clonal expansion of CD4+ and CD8+ blood T cells by week 6. In general, CD8+ T cells held more expanded clones than CD4+ did, on average.

This clone has a handful of counts. As yet, its antigen is unknown. The CDR3 is 16 residues long. Trimming cost V 5 bases and J 0 bases; bases outside gene matches: 7. CDR1 is MGHRA and CDR2 is YSYEKL in the germline V gene. Only in-frame clones appear in the TCRdb table, and some are missing; sequencing was by immunoSEQ multiplex PCR. The table has around 100,000 clones, about 91% seen once. The receptor's source is an adult with an advanced solid tumor such as melanoma, head and neck, liver or kidney cancer. The chain uses TRBV4-1 and TRBJ2-3; 8 nucleotides align to TRBD1. The sample here was CD4+ or CD8+ T cells sorted from blood, taken in a trial of the OX40 agonist ivuxolimab. CDR3 DNA sequence: TGCGCCAGCAGCTACGGGGACAGGCCTAGCACAGATACGCAGTATTTT. Its translation is CASSYGDRPSTDTQYF.